This T cell receptor beta chain derives from a study of T-cell memory formation after mild COVID-19. 5'RACE, which relied on constant-segment primers, yielded TCR alpha and TCR beta cDNA libraries carrying sample barcodes and UMIs. TCRdb analysed the 5' RACE reads with MiXCR anew, one entry per CDR3 protein. The sample lists 350,000 to 400,000 distinct CDR3 sequences; 20% to 25% were seen once. This clonotype has only a few counts. Its antigen is not identified. V was pared by 1 base and J by 2 bases, with 6 bases of the junction left unmatched. The germline V gene has CDR1 SGHVS and CDR2 FNYEAQ. The CDR3 spans 16 residues. Whole-study findings and limits: Contracting clones from day 15 to 85 had balanced CD4/CD8; later expanders favoured CD4+.

The sequenced material came from PBMCs or a T cell subset sorted from them (not recorded which). This sequence was found in an adult woman who had mild COVID-19 (a few samples of this study predate the infection). Cell type and time point are not known. The rearrangement links TRBV7-6 to TRBJ2-3; 7 nucleotides align to TRBD2. The CDR3 reads CASSLEPSGVTDTQYF. The CDR3 nucleotides read TGTGCCAGCAGCTTAGAACCTAGCGGAGTCACAGATACGCAGTATTTT.